This T cell receptor (beta chain) was retrieved from a study of cytomegalovirus exposure and HLA in healthy donors. Study-level background: Clustering assigned about 80% of the approximately 430 genotyped donors to the Caucasian-associated ancestry cluster. Findings and limits, study-wide: For most subjects, TCR beta sequences were reported to predict HLA-A and HLA-B alleles with accuracy.

Trimming shortened V by 5 bases and J by 4 bases, and 9 bases separated the two germline ends. Germline V gene sequence: CDR1 SGHTA, CDR2 FQGNSA. The CDR3 spans 13 residues. Both 60 Vbeta primers and 13 Jbeta primers went into the PCR. The method was immunoSEQ multiplex PCR; TCRdb's version includes in-frame clones alone and lacks a portion of them. Counted here are some 93,000 clones, 9.4% occurring once; the ten biggest clones make up 5.1%. This clone was counted a few times. As yet, its antigen is unknown. This TCR came from a man in his forties or fifties in good health and CMV-seropositive. Sequencing was carried out using PBMCs. This chain uses TRBV7-2 with TRBJ2-1, with D tentatively TRBD2 (6 bases). The CDR3 sequence is CASSQSGYNEQFF. In DNA, the CDR3 is TGTGCCAGCAGCCAAAGCGGGTACAATGAGCAGTTCTTC. Combining the CDR3 with reference TRBV7-2 and TRBJ2-1 gives the whole variable domain GAGVSQSPSNKVTEKGKDVELRCDPISGHTALYWYRQSLGQGLEFLIYFQGNSAPDKSGLPSDRFSAERTGGSVSTLTIQRTQQEDSAVYLCASSQSGYNEQFFGPGTRLTVL.